These 19 T cell receptor beta chains were sequenced from one sample in a study of blood T cell repertoires in COVID-19. The protocol was immunoSEQ multiplex PCR, while the TCRdb copy is restricted to in-frame clones and leaves out a portion. The sample shows approximately 400,000 clones, roughly nine tenths of them seen only once. Sequenced input: peripheral blood. All receptors derive from a man aged 40-49 years with acute or convalescent COVID-19.

The chain employs TRBV4-2 and TRBJ2-1; 12 nucleotides agree with TRBD2. Germline lookup yields CDR1 LGHNA and CDR2 YNFKEQ. V lost 1 base, J lost 8 bases, and 3 bases stayed unmatched. The CDR3 is 15 amino acids. CDR3 nucleotide sequence: TGTGCCAGCAGCCAAGTGACTAGCGGGGGATATGAGCAGTTCTTC. Residues: CASSQVTSGGYEQFF.

The chain combines TRBV11-2 with TRBJ1-2; D gene ambiguous. Trimming stripped 4 bases from V and 12 bases from J, with 18 bases between. Germline V CDR1 and CDR2: SGHAT, FQNNGV. The CDR3 spans 13 residues. The CDR3 nucleotides are TGTGCCAGCAGCTCCGCTGGAGTGGTTTCGGACACCTTC. Its protein is CASSSAGVVSDTF. Full variable domain (outside the CDR3, taken from reference TRBV11-2 and TRBJ1-2): EAGVAQSPRYKIIEKRQSVAFWCNPISGHATLYWYQQILGQGPKLLIQFQNNGVVDDSQLPKDRFSAERLKGVDSTLKIQPAKLEDSAVYLCASSSAGVVSDTFGSGTRLTVV.

The rearrangement joins TRBV3-1 (or the pseudogene TRBV3-2) to TRBJ2-5, with D maybe TRBD2 (6 bases). This CDR3 region has 16 residues. Germline CDR1 is LGHDT and CDR2 is YNNKEL (reference sequence). Trimming cost V 1 base and J 7 bases, with 19 bases left between them. The CDR3 nucleotides are TGTGCCAGCAGCCAAGGAATAAGGGGCATGGGGGGGACCCAGTACTTC. Protein product: CASSQGIRGMGGTQYF.

The CDR3 DNA follows: TGTGCTAGTGGTTTGGGACTGTCTATCGAGACCCAGTACTTC. It codes for CASGLGLSIETQYF. V gene TRBV12-5 combines with J gene TRBJ2-5; D call uncertain. The CDR3 spans 14 residues. V gave up 1 base and J gave up 5 bases, with 11 bases separating them. Germline loops: CDR1 LGHNT, CDR2 FRNRAP.

V gene TRBV6-5 combines with J gene TRBJ2-7; 7 bases are a match to TRBD1. Trimming at V came to 6 bases and at J to 5 bases, leaving 10 bases not matched to a gene. CDR1 and CDR2 (germline): MNHEY, SVGAGI. The CDR3 contains 14 residues. CDR3: CASRARGKSDEQYF. The CDR3, as DNA: TGTGCCAGCAGGGCCAGGGGGAAATCCGACGAGCAGTACTTC.

The V and J genes are TRBV5-1 and TRBJ1-6; perhaps TRBD1 as D (5 bases). Trimming removed 0 bases at V and 12 bases at J, with 13 bases between. The V gene's germline CDR1 is SGHRS and CDR2 YFSETQ. This CDR3 has 14 residues. The CDR3 region has the DNA TGCGCCAGCAGCTTGGACCGACAGATGGGACCCCTCCACTTT. It specifies CASSLDRQMGPLHF.

This chain links TRBV19 with TRBJ1-1; a weak D match, TRBD1 (5 bases). Germline-derived CDR1 and CDR2 are LNHDA and SQIVND (reference sequence). CDR3 length: 14 amino acids. The V end lost 3 bases, the J end lost 4 bases, and 12 bases lay between the germline ends. The CDR3 protein is CASSIALGGTEAFF. DNA for the CDR3: TGTGCCAGTAGTATTGCGCTCGGGGGCACTGAAGCTTTCTTT.

Concerning this clone: The junction departs from the called germline gene at one end, perhaps through a read error. The rearrangement links TRBV12-3 or TRBV12-4 to TRBJ1-1, with D unclear. This CDR3 is built from 12 residues. The CDR3 here is CACSEVGTEAFF. CDR3 DNA sequence: TGTGCCTGCAGCGAGGTCGGCACTGAAGCTTTCTTT.

The chain employs TRBV5-4 and TRBJ2-7; 10 bases are shared with TRBD1. This CDR3 contains 16 residues. V trimming: 2 bases; J trimming: 2 bases; junction bases outside the gene matches: 7. Looked up from germline, CDR1 is SGHNT and CDR2 is YYREEE (reference sequence). CDR3 amino acids: CASSFRPTGGAYEQYF. DNA for the CDR3: TGTGCCAGCAGCTTCCGCCCGACAGGGGGCGCCTACGAGCAGTACTTC.

The J gene is TRBJ1-1, the V gene TRBV15, with 9 nucleotides matching TRBD1. Unmatched junction bases numbered 5, after V lost 3 bases and J lost 6 bases. Germline-derived CDR1 and CDR2 are LNHNV and YYDKDF (reference sequence). This CDR3 is built from 14 residues. CDR3 sequence: CATSSRQGGPEAFF. The CDR3 DNA reads TGTGCCACCAGCAGTAGACAGGGGGGCCCTGAAGCTTTCTTT.

J is TRBJ2-5 and V is TRBV12-5; tentatively, D is TRBD1 (6 bases). Between the trimmed V and J ends, which lost 3 bases and 5 bases, there was a span of 16 bases. Germline V gene sequence: CDR1 LGHNT, CDR2 FRNRAP. There are 15 residues in the CDR3. This chain's CDR3 is CASGFPGAGVETQYF. The CDR3 DNA reads TGTGCTAGTGGTTTTCCTGGGGCAGGGGTGGAGACCCAGTACTTC.

The J gene is TRBJ2-3, the V gene TRBV9; TRBD2 agrees at 9 bases. Per the germline V gene, CDR1 is SGDLS and CDR2 is YYNGEE. With 0 bases clipped from V and 1 base from J, the junction kept 3 bases outside the gene matches. The CDR3 is made up of 16 amino acids. The chain's CDR3 is CASSVEASGGTDTQYF. Written as DNA, the CDR3 is TGTGCCAGCAGCGTAGAGGCTAGCGGGGGCACAGATACGCAGTATTTT. The full variable domain, rest sourced from reference TRBV9 and TRBJ2-3, is DSGVTQTPKHLITATGQRVTLRCSPRSGDLSVYWYQQSLDQGLQFLIQYYNGEERAKGNILERFSAQQFPDLHSELNLSSLELGDSALYFCASSVEASGGTDTQYFGPGTRLTVL.

In this sample, this clone turned up once. This chain connects TRBV6-5 to TRBJ2-1; maybe TRBD1 (6 bases). The CDR3 covers 14 residues. Germline V gene sequence: CDR1 MNHEY, CDR2 SVGAGI. Trimming took off 8 bases at V and 3 bases at J, with 14 bases between the two ends. CDR3 in amino acids: CASGRATGYNEQFF. For the CDR3, the DNA is TGTGCCAGCGGAAGAGCGACAGGCTACAATGAGCAGTTCTTC.

The chain combines TRBV5-1 with TRBJ2-2; maybe TRBD2 (5 bases). Deletions cut 2 bases from V and 5 bases from J, with 10 bases between. Germline lookup yields CDR1 SGHRS and CDR2 YFSETQ. This CDR3 is 14 amino acids long. The CDR3, as DNA: TGCGCCAGCAGCTTCAGACTAACAACCGGGGAGCTGTTTTTT. Protein sequence: CASSFRLTTGELFF.

The V and J genes are TRBV29-1 and TRBJ2-2; 8 positions match TRBD1. This CDR3 has 15 amino acids. Per germline, CDR1 SQVTM and CDR2 ANQGSEA. V dropped 4 bases and J dropped 0; count of bases not matched to a gene: 4. The CDR3 sequence is CSVGVGQANTGELFF. The CDR3 bases are TGCAGCGTTGGTGTGGGACAGGCGAACACCGGGGAGCTGTTTTTT.

This clone was seen more than once but under ten times. The chain combines TRBV28 with TRBJ2-2; possible D gene TRBD1, 6 bases. The CDR3 totals 17 residues. Deletions cut 3 bases from V and 4 bases from J, with 18 bases between. From germline, CDR1 is MDHEN and CDR2 SYDVKM. The CDR3 reads CASSFTVYRAPTGELFF. The CDR3 DNA is TGTGCCAGCAGTTTCACGGTCTACAGGGCCCCCACCGGGGAGCTGTTTTTT.

The chain employs TRBV12-3 or TRBV12-4 and TRBJ2-1; D ambiguous. The CDR3 consists of 11 residues. Trimming cost V 5 bases and J 4 bases, with 3 bases left between them. In DNA, the CDR3 is TGTGCCAGCAGTCTTTACAATGAGCAGTTCTTC. Its protein product is CASSLYNEQFF.

This clone occurred a few times. The chain links TRBV4-1 to TRBJ1-5; D may be TRBD1 (6 bases). CDR1 is MGHRA, CDR2 YSYEKL, per germline. The CDR3 totals 15 residues. V lost 1 base and J lost 3, with 10 bases in between. CDR3 nucleotides: TGCGCCAGCAGCCAAGTACAGGGAAACAATCAGCCCCAGCATTTT. This codes for CASSQVQGNNQPQHF.

The chain carries TRBV7-3 and TRBJ2-3; perhaps TRBD2 as D (6 bases). The V end was cut by 7 bases, the J end by 5 bases, with 19 bases between. The CDR3 spans 15 residues. Germline V gene sequence: CDR1 SGHTA, CDR2 FQGTGA. CDR3 amino acids: CASMPLERVGDTQYF. The CDR3 nucleotides read TGTGCCAGCATGCCACTAGAGCGGGTCGGAGATACGCAGTATTTT.